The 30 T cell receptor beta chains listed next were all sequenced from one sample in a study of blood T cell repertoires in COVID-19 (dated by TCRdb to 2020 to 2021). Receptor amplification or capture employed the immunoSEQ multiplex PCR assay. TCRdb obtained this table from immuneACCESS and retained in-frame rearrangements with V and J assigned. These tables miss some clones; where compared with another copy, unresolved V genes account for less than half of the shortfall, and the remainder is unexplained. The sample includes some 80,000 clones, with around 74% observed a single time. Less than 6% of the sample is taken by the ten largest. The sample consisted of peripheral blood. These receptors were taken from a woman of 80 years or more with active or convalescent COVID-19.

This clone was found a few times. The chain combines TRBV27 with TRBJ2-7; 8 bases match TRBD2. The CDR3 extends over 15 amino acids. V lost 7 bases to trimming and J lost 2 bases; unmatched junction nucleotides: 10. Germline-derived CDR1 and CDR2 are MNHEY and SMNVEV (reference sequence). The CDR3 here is CASKPSRGGAYEQYF. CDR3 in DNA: TGTGCCAGCAAGCCTAGCCGGGGGGGAGCCTACGAGCAGTACTTC.

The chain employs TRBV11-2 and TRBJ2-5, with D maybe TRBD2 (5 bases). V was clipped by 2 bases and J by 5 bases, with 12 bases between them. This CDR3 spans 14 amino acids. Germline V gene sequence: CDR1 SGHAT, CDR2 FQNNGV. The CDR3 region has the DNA TGTGCCAGCAGCTTATTTCGGGGAATGGAGACCCAGTACTTC. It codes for CASSLFRGMETQYF.

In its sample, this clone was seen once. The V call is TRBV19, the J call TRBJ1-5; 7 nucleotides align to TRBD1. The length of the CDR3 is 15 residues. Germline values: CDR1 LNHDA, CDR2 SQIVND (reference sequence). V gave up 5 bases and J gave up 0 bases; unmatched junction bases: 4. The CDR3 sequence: CASSRDSVSNQPQHF. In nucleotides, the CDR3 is TGTGCCAGTAGTCGGGACAGCGTTAGCAATCAGCCCCAGCATTTT.

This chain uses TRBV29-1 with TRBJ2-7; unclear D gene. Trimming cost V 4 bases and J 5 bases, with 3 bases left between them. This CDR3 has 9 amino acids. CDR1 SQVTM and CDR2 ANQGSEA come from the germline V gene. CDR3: CSVANEQYF. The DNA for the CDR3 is TGCAGCGTTGCAAACGAGCAGTACTTC.

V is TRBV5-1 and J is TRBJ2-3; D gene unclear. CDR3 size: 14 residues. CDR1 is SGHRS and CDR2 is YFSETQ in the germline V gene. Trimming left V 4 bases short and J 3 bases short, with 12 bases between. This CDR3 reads CASSIPLSTDTQYF. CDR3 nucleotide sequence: TGCGCCAGCAGCATCCCCCTTTCGACAGATACGCAGTATTTT.

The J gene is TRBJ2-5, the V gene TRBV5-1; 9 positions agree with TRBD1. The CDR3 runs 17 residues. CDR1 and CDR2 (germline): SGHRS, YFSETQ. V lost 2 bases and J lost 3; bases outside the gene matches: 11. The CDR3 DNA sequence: TGCGCCAGCAGCTTAATTAGAACCGGGACAGGGAAAGAGACCCAGTACTTC. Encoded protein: CASSLIRTGTGKETQYF.

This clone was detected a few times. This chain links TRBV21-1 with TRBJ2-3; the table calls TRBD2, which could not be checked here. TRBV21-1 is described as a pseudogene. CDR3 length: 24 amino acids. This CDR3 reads CASSNKKGAGGPGLADAHTDTQYF. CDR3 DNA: TGTGCCAGCAGCAATAAAAAGGGGGCTGGCGGGCCGGGACTAGCGGACGCTCACACAGATACGCAGTATTTT.

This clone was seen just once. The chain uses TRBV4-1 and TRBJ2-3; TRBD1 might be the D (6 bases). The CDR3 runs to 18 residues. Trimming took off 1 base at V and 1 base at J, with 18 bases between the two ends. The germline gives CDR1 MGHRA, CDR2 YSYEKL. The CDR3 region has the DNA TGCGCCAGCAGCCAAGTACTACCCCCCAGGGGAGGCACAGATACGCAGTATTTT. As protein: CASSQVLPPRGGTDTQYF.

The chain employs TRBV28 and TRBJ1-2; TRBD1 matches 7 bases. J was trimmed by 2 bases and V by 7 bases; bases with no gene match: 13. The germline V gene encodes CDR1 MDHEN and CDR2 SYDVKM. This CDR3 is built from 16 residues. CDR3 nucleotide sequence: TGTGCCAGCAAGTTCGAAACAGGGGTTTTCAACTATGGCTACACCTTC. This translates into CASKFETGVFNYGYTF.

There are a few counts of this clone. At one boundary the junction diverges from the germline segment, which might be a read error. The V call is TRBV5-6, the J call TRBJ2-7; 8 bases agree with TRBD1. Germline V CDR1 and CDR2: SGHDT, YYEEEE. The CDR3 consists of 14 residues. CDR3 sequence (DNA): TGTGCCAGCAGCACCACAGGGACAGGCTACGGGCAGTACTTC. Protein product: CASSTTGTGYGQYF. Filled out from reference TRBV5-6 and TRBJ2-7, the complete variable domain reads DAGVTQSPTHLIKTRGQQVTLRCSPKSGHDTVSWYQQALGQGPQFIFQYYEEEERQRGNFPDRFSGHQFPNYSSELNVNALLLGDSALYLCASSTTGTGYGQYFGPGTRLTVT.

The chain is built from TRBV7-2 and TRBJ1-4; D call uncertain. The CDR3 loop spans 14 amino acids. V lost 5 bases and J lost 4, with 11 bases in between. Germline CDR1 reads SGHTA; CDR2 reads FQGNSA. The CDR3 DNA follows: TGTGCCAGCAGCATCGCGGGGTTTAATGAAAAACTGTTTTTT. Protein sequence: CASSIAGFNEKLFF.

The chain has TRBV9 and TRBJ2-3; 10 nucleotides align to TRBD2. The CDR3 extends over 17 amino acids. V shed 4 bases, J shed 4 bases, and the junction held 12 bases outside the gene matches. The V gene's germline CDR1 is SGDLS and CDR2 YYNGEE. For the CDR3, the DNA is TGTGCCAGCAGCATATGGGCTAGCGGGAGCGGGGCAGATACGCAGTATTTT. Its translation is CASSIWASGSGADTQYF.

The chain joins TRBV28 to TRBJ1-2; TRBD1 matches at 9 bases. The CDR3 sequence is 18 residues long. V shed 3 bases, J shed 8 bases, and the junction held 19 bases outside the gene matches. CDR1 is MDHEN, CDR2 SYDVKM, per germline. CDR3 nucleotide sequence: TGTGCCAGCAGTTTTTGGGACTATGCCGGGACAGGGTCCGCGGGCTACACCTTC. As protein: CASSFWDYAGTGSAGYTF.

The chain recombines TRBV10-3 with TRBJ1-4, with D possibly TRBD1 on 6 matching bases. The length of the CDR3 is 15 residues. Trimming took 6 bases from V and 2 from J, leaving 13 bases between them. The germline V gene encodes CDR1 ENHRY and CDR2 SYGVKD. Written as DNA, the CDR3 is TGTGCCATCAGGAGTGGGGGGGCCACTAATGAAAAACTGTTTTTT. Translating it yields CAIRSGGATNEKLFF.

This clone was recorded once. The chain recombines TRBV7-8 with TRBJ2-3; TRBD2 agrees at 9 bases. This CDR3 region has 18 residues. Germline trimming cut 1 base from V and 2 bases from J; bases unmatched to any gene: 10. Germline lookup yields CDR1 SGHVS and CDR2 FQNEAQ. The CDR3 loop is CASSLVWASGASTDTQYF. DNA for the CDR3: TGTGCCAGCAGCTTAGTGTGGGCTAGCGGGGCTTCCACAGATACGCAGTATTTT.

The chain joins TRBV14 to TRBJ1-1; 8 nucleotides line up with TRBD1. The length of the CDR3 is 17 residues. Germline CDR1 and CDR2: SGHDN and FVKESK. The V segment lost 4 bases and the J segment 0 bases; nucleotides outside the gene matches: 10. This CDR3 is CASSPIRTGLMNTEAFF. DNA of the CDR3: TGTGCCAGCAGCCCTATCCGGACAGGGCTAATGAACACTGAAGCTTTCTTT.

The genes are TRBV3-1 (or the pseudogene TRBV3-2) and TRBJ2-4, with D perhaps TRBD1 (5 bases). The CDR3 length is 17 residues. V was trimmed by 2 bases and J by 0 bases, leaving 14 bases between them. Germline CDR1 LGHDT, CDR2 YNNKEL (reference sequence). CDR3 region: CASSQTGGFQAKNIQYF. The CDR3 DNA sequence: TGTGCCAGCAGCCAAACAGGCGGTTTCCAAGCCAAAAACATTCAGTACTTC.

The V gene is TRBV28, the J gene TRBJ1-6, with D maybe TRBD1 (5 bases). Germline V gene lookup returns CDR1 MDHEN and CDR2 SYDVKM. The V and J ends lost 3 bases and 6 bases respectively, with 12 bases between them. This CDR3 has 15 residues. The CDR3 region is CASSFSDRPNSPLHF. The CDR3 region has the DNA TGTGCCAGCAGTTTCTCTGACAGACCTAATTCACCCCTCCACTTT.

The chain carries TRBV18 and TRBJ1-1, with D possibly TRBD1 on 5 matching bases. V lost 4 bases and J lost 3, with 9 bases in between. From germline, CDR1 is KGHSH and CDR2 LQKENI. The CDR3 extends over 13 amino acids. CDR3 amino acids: CASSQGKYTEAFF. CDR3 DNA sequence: TGTGCCAGCTCACAGGGGAAGTACACTGAAGCTTTCTTT.

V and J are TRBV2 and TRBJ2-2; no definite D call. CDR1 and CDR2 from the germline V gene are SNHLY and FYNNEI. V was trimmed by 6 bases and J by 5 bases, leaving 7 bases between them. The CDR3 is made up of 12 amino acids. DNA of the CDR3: TGTGCCAGCAGCCGCTATACCGGGGAGCTGTTTTTT. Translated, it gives CASSRYTGELFF.

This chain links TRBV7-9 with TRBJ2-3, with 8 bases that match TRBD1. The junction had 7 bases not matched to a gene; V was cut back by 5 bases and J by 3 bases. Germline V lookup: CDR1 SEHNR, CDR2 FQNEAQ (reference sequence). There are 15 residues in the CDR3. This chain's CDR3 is CASSPRQGMTDTQYF. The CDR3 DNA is TGTGCCAGCAGCCCGAGACAGGGGATGACAGATACGCAGTATTTT.

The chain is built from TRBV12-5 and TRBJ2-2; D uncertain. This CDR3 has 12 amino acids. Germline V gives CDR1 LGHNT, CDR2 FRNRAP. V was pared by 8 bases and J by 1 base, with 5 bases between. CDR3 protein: CASSQNTGELFF. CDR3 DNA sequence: TGTGCTAGTTCACAGAACACCGGGGAGCTGTTTTTT. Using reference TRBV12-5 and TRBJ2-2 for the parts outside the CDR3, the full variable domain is DARVTQTPRHKVTEMGQEVTMRCQPILGHNTVFWYRQTMMQGLELLAYFRNRAPLDDSGMPKDRFSAEMPDATLATLKIQPSEPRDSAVYFCASSQNTGELFFGEGSRLTVL.

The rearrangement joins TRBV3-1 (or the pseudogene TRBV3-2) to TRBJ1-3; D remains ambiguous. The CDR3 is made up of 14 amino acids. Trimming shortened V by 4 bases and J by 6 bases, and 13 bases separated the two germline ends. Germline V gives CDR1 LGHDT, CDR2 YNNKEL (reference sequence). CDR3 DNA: TGTGCCAGCAGCCCAGGCCAAAATCTAAACACCATATATTTT. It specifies CASSPGQNLNTIYF.

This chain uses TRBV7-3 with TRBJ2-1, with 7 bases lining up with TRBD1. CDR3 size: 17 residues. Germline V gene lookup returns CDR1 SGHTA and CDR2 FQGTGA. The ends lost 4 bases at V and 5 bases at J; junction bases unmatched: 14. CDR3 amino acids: CASSSKHRGPKNNEQFF. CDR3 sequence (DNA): TGTGCCAGCAGCTCAAAACACAGGGGCCCTAAGAACAATGAGCAGTTCTTC.

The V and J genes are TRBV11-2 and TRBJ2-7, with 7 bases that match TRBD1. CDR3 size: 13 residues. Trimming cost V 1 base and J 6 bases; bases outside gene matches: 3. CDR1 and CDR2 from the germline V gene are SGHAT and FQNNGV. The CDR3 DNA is TGTGCCAGCAGCTTAGCAACAGGGGTCGAGCAGTACTTC. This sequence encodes CASSLATGVEQYF.

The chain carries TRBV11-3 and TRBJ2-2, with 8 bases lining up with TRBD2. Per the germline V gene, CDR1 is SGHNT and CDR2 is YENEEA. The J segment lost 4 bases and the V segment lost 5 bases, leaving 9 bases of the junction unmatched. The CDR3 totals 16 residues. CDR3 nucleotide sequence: TGTGCCAGCAGCAAAGAGTCCGGGAGGGGCACCGGGGAGCTGTTTTTT. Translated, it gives CASSKESGRGTGELFF.

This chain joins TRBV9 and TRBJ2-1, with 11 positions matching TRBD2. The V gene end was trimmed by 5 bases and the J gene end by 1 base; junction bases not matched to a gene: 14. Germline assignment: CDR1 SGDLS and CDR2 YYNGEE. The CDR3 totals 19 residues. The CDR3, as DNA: TGTGCCAGCAGTGCCCTCCATTTGGCTAGCGGGAGGTCCTACAATGAGCAGTTCTTC. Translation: CASSALHLASGRSYNEQFF.

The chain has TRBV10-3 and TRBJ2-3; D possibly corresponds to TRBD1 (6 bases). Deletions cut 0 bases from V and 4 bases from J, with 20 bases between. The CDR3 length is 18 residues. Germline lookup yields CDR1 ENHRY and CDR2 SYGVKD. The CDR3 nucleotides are TGTGCCATCAGTGAGTCTATGGCAGCCAGGGGATCGGCAGATACGCAGTATTTT. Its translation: CAISESMAARGSADTQYF.

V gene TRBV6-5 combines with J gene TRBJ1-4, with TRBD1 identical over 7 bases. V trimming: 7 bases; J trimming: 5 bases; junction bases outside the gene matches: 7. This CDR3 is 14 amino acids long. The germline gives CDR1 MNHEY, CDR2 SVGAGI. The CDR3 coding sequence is TGTGCCAGCAACCGCAGGGGGGAGAATGAAAAACTGTTTTTT. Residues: CASNRRGENEKLFF.

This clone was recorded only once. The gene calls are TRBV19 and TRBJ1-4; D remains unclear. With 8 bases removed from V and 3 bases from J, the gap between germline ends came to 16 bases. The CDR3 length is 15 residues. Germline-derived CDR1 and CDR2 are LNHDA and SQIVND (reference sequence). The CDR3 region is CASRPRGGSNEKLFF. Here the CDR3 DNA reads TGTGCCAGTCGGCCTCGTGGCGGCTCTAATGAAAAACTGTTTTTT. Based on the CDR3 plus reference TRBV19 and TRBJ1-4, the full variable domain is DGGITQSPKYLFRKEGQNVTLSCEQNLNHDAMYWYRQDPGQGLRLIYYSQIVNDFQKGDIAEGYSVSREKKESFPLTVTSAQKNPTAFYLCASRPRGGSNEKLFFGSGTQLSVL.